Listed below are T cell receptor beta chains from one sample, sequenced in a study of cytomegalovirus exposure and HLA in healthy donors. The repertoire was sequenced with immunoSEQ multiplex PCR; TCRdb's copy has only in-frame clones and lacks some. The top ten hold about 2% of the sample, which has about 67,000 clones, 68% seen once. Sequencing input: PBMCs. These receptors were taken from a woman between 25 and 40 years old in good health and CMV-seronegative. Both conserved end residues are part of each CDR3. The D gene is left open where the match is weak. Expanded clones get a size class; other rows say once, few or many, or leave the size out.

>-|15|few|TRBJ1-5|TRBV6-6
TGTGCCAGCAACCCGTCGGCGGCCAGCAATCAGCCCCAGCATTTT
CASNPSAASNQPQHF
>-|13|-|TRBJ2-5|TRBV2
TGTGCCAGCAGTGCGCGCCTCCGGGAGACCCAGTACTTC
CASSARLRETQYF
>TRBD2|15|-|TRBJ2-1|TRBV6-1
TGTGCCAGCAGATCGGGACTAGCGGGGCACAATGAGCAGTTCTTC
CASRSGLAGHNEQFF
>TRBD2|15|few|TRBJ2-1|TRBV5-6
TGTGCCAGCAGTTCACGGGGGGGCGAGAACAATGAGCAGTTCTTC
CASSSRGGENNEQFF
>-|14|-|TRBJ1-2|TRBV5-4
TGTGCCAGCAGCTTGGGGGGGCTTGACTATGGCTACACCTTC
CASSLGGLDYGYTF
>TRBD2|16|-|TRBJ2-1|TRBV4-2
TGTGCCAGCAGCCCACTGACTAGCGGGGTTTTGAATGAGCAGTTCTTC
CASSPLTSGVLNEQFF
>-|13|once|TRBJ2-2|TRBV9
TGTGCCAGCAGCGTAGTTAGCACCGGGGAGCTGTTTTTT
CASSVVSTGELFF
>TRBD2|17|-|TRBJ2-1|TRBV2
TGTGCCAGCAGCCCCCGCCGGGGGGTTGCACGCTACAATGAGCAGTTCTTC
CASSPRRGVARYNEQFF
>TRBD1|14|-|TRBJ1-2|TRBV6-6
TGTGCCAGCAGTTCCTCGACAGGGGACTATGGCTACACCTTC
CASSSSTGDYGYTF
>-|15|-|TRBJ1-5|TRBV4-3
TGCGCCAGCAGCCAAGATGGGCAGCTTAATCAGCCCCAGCATTTT
CASSQDGQLNQPQHF
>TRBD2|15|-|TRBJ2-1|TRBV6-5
TGTGCCAGCAGGAGATTCCGGGGGGGCGGGAATGAGCAGTTCTTC
CASRRFRGGGNEQFF
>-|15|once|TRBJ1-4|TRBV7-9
TGTGCCAGCAGCTTGGGAGAGGGGACATTGGAAAAACTGTTTTTT
CASSLGEGTLEKLFF
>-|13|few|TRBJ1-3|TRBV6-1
TGTGCCAGCACCTCATCCGGGCGGGACACCATATATTTT
CASTSSGRDTIYF
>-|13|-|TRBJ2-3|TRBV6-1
TGTGCCAGCAGTGACAGGAGCACAGATACGCAGTATTTT
CASSDRSTDTQYF
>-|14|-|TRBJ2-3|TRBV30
TGTGCCTGGATGGTGGGGGCCGGCACAGATACGCAGTATTTT
CAWMVGAGTDTQYF
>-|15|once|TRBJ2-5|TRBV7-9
TGTGCCAGCAGCCCCCCCTGGGAGCCAAAAGAGACCCAGTACTTC
CASSPPWEPKETQYF
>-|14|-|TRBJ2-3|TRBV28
TGTGCCAGCAGTTTTCTTGCAGGCACAGATACGCAGTATTTT
CASSFLAGTDTQYF
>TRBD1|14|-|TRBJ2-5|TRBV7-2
TGTGCCAGCAGATCACGACAGGGGGCAGAGACCCAGTACTTC
CASRSRQGAETQYF
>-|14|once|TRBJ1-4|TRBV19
TGTGCCAGTAGGGATGGCAGGGCTGGGGAAAAACTGTTTTTT
CASRDGRAGEKLFF
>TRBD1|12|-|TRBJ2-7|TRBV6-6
TGTGCCACCGGGACAGGGACCTACGAGCAGTACTTC
CATGTGTYEQYF
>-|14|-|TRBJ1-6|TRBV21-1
TGTGCGATGCGCCGGGACAGGGATGATTCACCCCTCCACTTT
CAMRRDRDDSPLHF
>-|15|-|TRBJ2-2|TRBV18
TGTGCCAGCTCCACGACAGTTACGAACACCGGGGAGCTGTTTTTT
CASSTTVTNTGELFF
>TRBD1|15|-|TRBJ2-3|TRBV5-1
TGCGCCAGCAGCGCCGGACAGGAGACCACAGATACGCAGTATTTT
CASSAGQETTDTQYF
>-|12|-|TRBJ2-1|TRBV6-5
TGTGCCATCAGTGAGTCGGGAGTAGAGCAGTTCTTC
CAISESGVEQFF
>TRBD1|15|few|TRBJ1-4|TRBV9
TGTGCCAGCAGCCAACAGGGGTTCCCTAATGAAAAACTGTTTTTT
CASSQQGFPNEKLFF
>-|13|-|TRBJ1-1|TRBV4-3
TGCGCCAGCAGACAAACGGGGTTCACTGAAGCTTTCTTT
CASRQTGFTEAFF
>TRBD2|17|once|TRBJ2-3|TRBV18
TGTGCCAGCTCACCGCGTCAACCCGGGGGGGACACAGATACGCAGTATTTT
CASSPRQPGGDTDTQYF
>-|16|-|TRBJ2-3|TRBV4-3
TGCGCCAGCAGCCAAGATTTGGGCGGGACCACAGATACGCAGTATTTT
CASSQDLGGTTDTQYF
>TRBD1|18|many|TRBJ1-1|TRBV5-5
TGTGCCAGCAGCTTGGAGGACAGGGTTTGGGCCCAGGTCGCTGAAGCTTTCTTT
CASSLEDRVWAQVAEAFF
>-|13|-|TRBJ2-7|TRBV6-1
TGTGCCAGCAGTCGCCCGAGTCGAGAGAAGCAGTACTTC
CASSRPSREKQYF
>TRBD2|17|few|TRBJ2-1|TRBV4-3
TGCGCCAGCAGCCAAGATCGTAGTAGCGGGGGAAACAATGAGCAGTTCTTC
CASSQDRSSGGNNEQFF
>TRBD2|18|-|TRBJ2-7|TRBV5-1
TGCGCCAGCAGCGAGGGACTAGCGGGCACTACTAGCTCCTACGAGCAGTACTTC
CASSEGLAGTTSSYEQYF
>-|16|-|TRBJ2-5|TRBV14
TGTGCCAGCAGCCAAAGCGAAGCGGGCCCCCAAGGGGCCCAGTACTTC
CASSQSEAGPQGAQYF
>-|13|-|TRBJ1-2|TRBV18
TGTGCCAGCTCACAGGGACTGGGCTATGGCTACACCTTC
CASSQGLGYGYTF
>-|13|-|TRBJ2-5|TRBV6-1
TGTGCCAGCAGTGGCCAACCAGGGGAAACCCAGTACTTC
CASSGQPGETQYF
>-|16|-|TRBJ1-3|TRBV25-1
TGTGCCAGCAGTGAATATCGGCTATCGGGAGGAAACACCATATATTTT
CASSEYRLSGGNTIYF
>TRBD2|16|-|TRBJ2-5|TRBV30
TGTGCCTGGTTGCGAGGACTAGCGGGGGAGGGGGAGACCCAGTACTTC
CAWLRGLAGEGETQYF
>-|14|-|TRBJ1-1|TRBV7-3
TGTGCCAGCAGCTTAGGAGGCAGCTCCACTGAAGCTTTCTTT
CASSLGGSSTEAFF
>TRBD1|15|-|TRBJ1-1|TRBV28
TGTGCCAGCAGTCCAACACAGGGGGAAGGCACTGAAGCTTTCTTT
CASSPTQGEGTEAFF
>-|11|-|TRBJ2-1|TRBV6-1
TGTGCCAGCAGTGTTGGCTATGAGCAGTTCTTC
CASSVGYEQFF
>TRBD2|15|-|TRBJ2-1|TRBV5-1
TGCGCCAGCAGCCCGAGCGGGGGGGCTGAGAATGAGCAGTTCTTC
CASSPSGGAENEQFF
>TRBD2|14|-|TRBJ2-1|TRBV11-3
TGTGCCAGCATGGCGGGGGGGCCTTACAATGAGCAGTTCTTC
CASMAGGPYNEQFF
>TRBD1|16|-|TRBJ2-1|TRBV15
TGTGCCACCAGCAGAGACGCAGGGGGCTGGTACAATGAGCAGTTCTTC
CATSRDAGGWYNEQFF
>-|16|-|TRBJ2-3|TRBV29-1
TGCAGCGTTGAAGATTCCGGACTTTTAAGCACAGATACGCAGTATTTT
CSVEDSGLLSTDTQYF
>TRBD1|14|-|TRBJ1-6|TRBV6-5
TGTGCCAGCAAGCCGGGACAGGGTGGATCACCCCTCCACTTT
CASKPGQGGSPLHF